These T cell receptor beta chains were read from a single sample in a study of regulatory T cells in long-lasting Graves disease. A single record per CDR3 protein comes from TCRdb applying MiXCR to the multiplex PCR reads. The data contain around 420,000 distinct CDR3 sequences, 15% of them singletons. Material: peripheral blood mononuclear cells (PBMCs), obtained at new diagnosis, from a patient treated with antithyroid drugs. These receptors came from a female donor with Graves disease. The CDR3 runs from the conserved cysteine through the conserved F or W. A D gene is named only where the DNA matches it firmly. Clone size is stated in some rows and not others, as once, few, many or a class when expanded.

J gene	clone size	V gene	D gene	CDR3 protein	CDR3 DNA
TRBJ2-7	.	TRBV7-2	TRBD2	CASSLGTSGSGAYEQYF	TGTGCCAGCAGCTTAGGGACTAGCGGGAGTGGGGCCTACGAGCAGTACTTC
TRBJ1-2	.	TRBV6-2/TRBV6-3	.	CASRQTSSGGYTF	TGTGCCAGCAGACAAACCTCTTCGGGTGGCTACACCTTC
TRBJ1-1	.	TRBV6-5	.	CASSYSRQMNTEAFF	TGTGCCAGCAGTTACTCGAGGCAAATGAACACTGAAGCTTTCTTT
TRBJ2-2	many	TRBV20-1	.	CSARNKNTGELFF	TGCAGTGCGAGAAATAAGAACACCGGGGAGCTGTTTTTT
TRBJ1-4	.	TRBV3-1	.	CASSQEGRGTKLFF	TGTGCCAGCAGCCAAGAGGGCAGGGGAACAAAGCTGTTTTTT
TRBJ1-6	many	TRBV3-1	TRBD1	CASSTGTGDSPLHF	TGTGCCAGCAGCACGGGGACAGGGGATTCACCCCTCCACTTT
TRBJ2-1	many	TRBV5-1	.	CASSSWGSYNEQFF	TGCGCCAGCAGCTCATGGGGTTCCTACAATGAGCAGTTCTTC
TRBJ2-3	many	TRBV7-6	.	CASSAVRDTQYF	TGTGCCAGCAGCGCGGTGCGAGATACGCAGTATTTT
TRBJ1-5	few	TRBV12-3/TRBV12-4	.	CASSAIHFSGQPQHF	TGTGCCAGCAGTGCCATCCATTTTTCAGGTCAGCCCCAGCATTTT
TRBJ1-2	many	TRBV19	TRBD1	CASSIGTAYGYTF	TGTGCCAGTAGTATCGGGACAGCCTATGGCTACACCTTC
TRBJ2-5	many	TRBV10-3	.	CAISEDVGMETQYF	TGTGCCATCAGTGAGGACGTAGGGATGGAGACCCAGTACTTC
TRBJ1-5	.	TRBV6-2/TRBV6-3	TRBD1	CASSDSGTGWGQPQHF	TGTGCCAGCAGTGACTCCGGGACAGGGTGGGGTCAGCCCCAGCATTTT
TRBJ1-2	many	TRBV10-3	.	CAISEVANYGYTF	TGTGCCATCAGTGAAGTAGCTAACTATGGCTACACCTTC
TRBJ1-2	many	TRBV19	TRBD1	CASSTTGQLYGYTF	TGTGCCAGTAGTACAACGGGACAGCTCTATGGCTACACCTTC
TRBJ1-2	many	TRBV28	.	CASSMGGYYGYTF	TGTGCCAGCAGTATGGGGGGGTACTATGGCTACACCTTC
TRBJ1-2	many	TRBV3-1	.	CASSQRWDSGYTF	TGTGCCAGCAGCCAGAGGTGGGACTCTGGCTACACCTTC
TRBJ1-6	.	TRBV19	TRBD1	CASWDSIYPPLHF	TGTGCCAGTTGGGACAGTATTTATCCACCCCTCCACTTT
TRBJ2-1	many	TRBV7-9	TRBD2	CASPPAPAGELNEQFF	TGTGCCAGCCCCCCAGCCCCAGCGGGAGAGTTAAATGAGCAGTTCTTC
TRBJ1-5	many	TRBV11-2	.	CASSFYSNQPQHF	TGTGCCAGCAGCTTCTATAGCAATCAGCCCCAGCATTTT
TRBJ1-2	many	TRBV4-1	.	CASSQAPDKFRGYTF	TGCGCCAGCAGCCAAGCCCCCGACAAGTTCCGAGGCTACACCTTC
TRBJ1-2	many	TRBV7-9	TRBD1	CASSSSQTGDLYGYTF	TGTGCCAGCAGCTCTAGCCAGACAGGGGATTTGTATGGCTACACCTTC
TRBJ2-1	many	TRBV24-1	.	CATSDAQSGPSGNEQFF	TGTGCCACCAGTGATGCCCAGAGCGGTCCCTCAGGGAATGAGCAGTTCTTC
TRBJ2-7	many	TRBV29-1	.	CSVGGTYEQYF	TGCAGCGTCGGCGGAACCTACGAGCAGTACTTC
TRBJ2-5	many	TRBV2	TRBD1	CASFWSEDRGWETQYF	TGTGCCAGTTTCTGGAGTGAAGACAGGGGTTGGGAGACCCAGTACTTC
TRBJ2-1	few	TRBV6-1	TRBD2	CASKSATGRALNEQFF	TGTGCCAGCAAATCCGCAACCGGGAGGGCCTTAAATGAGCAGTTCTTC
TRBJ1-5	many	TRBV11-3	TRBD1	CASAGGAGNQPQHF	TGTGCCAGCGCAGGGGGCGCGGGCAATCAGCCCCAGCATTTT
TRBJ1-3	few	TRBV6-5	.	CASSYDVSDSGNTIYF	TGTGCCAGCAGTTACGATGTCAGTGACTCTGGAAACACCATATATTTT
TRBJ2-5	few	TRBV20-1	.	CSARDETGPYQETQYF	TGCAGTGCTAGAGATGAGACAGGCCCGTACCAAGAGACCCAGTACTTC
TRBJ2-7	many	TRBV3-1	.	CASSLGNSYEQYF	TGTGCCAGCAGTCTCGGGAACTCCTACGAGCAGTACTTC
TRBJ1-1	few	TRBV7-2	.	CASSLATPRSNTEAFF	TGTGCCAGCAGCTTAGCGACACCCCGATCGAACACTGAAGCTTTCTTT
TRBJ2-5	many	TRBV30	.	CAWSAQTETQYF	TGTGCCTGGAGTGCCCAAACGGAGACCCAGTACTTC
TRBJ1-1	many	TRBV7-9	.	CASSQWDRQHTEAFF	TGTGCCAGCAGCCAATGGGACCGACAGCACACTGAAGCTTTCTTT
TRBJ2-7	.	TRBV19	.	CASSEVAGLSEQYF	TGTGCCAGTAGTGAGGTGGCCGGTTTGAGCGAGCAGTACTTC
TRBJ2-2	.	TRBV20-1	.	CSARDEGKGTTGELFF	TGCAGTGCTAGAGATGAGGGGAAGGGGACCACCGGGGAGCTGTTTTTT
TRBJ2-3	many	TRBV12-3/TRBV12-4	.	CASSLVKGADTQYF	TGTGCCAGCAGCCTGGTGAAGGGCGCAGATACGCAGTATTTT
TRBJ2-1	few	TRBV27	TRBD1	CASSRRPDRGPNEQFF	TGTGCCAGCAGCCGACGACCGGACAGGGGGCCCAATGAGCAGTTCTTC
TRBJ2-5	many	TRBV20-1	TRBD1	CSARQGPEGREYF	TGCAGTGCTCGACAGGGGCCCGAGGGACGAGAGTACTTC
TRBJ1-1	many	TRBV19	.	CASSIIDSMNTEAFF	TGTGCCAGTAGTATTATTGACAGCATGAACACTGAAGCTTTCTTT
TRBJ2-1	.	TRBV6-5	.	CASSSREIYNEQFF	TGTGCCAGCAGTTCACGGGAGATCTACAATGAGCAGTTCTTC
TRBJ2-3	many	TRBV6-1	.	CASTSPGGTDTQYF	TGTGCCAGCACCTCACCTGGCGGCACAGATACGCAGTATTTT
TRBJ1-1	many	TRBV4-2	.	CASSPLDNTEAFF	TGTGCCAGCAGTCCACTGGATAACACTGAAGCTTTCTTT
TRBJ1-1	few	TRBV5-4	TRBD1	CASSLPWTGQGVTEAFF	TGTGCCAGCAGTCTACCCTGGACAGGGCAGGGTGTCACTGAAGCTTTCTTT
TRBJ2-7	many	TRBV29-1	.	CSVLTGTNPGTYEQYF	TGCAGCGTACTGACAGGGACAAATCCGGGGACTTACGAGCAGTACTTC
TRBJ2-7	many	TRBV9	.	CASSPVGSLSEQYF	TGTGCCAGCAGCCCCGTCGGGAGTCTCTCCGAGCAGTACTTC
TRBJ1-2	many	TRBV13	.	CASSPEGGGGYTF	TGTGCCAGCAGCCCCGAGGGGGGTGGTGGCTACACCTTC
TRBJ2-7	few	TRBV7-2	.	CASSLSAATYEQYF	TGTGCCAGCAGCCTTTCGGCGGCAACCTACGAGCAGTACTTC
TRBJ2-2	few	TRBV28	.	CASSLRPGRTGELFF	TGTGCCAGCAGTCTTCGCCCGGGCCGGACCGGGGAGCTGTTTTTT
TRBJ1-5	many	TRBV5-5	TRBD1	CASSFAGGAGQPQHF	TGTGCCAGCAGTTTCGCAGGGGGCGCGGGGCAGCCCCAGCATTTT
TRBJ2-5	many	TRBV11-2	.	CASSVTTGTYQETQYF	TGTGCCAGCAGCGTAACGACCGGGACATACCAAGAGACCCAGTACTTC
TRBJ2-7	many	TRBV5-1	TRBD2	CASSLDPGLAVEQYF	TGCGCCAGCAGCTTGGATCCGGGACTAGCGGTCGAGCAGTACTTC
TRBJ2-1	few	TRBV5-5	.	CASSEEGGDHNEQFF	TGTGCCAGCAGCGAGGAGGGGGGGGACCACAATGAGCAGTTCTTC
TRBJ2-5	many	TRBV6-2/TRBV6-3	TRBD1	CASSEVGTGLGKTQYF	TGTGCCAGCAGTGAGGTTGGGACAGGTCTCGGAAAGACCCAGTACTTC
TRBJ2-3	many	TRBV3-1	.	CASSQGTSRLVDTQYF	TGTGCCAGCAGCCAAGGTACTAGTAGATTGGTAGATACGCAGTATTTT
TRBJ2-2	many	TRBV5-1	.	CASSLSSGNTGELFF	TGCGCCAGCAGCTTGTCAAGCGGGAACACCGGGGAGCTGTTTTTT
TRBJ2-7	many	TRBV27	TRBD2	CASRLTSSSYEQYF	TGTGCCAGCAGGCTGACTAGCTCCTCCTACGAGCAGTACTTC
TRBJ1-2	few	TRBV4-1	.	CASSQVNGRGYTF	TGCGCCAGCAGCCAAGTCAATGGAAGGGGCTACACCTTC
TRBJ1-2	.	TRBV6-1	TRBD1	CASSRDSYYGYTF	TGTGCCAGCAGTCGGGACAGTTACTATGGCTACACCTTC
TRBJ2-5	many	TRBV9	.	CASSVDEMWSAQETQYF	TGTGCCAGCAGCGTAGACGAGATGTGGTCAGCCCAAGAGACCCAGTACTTC